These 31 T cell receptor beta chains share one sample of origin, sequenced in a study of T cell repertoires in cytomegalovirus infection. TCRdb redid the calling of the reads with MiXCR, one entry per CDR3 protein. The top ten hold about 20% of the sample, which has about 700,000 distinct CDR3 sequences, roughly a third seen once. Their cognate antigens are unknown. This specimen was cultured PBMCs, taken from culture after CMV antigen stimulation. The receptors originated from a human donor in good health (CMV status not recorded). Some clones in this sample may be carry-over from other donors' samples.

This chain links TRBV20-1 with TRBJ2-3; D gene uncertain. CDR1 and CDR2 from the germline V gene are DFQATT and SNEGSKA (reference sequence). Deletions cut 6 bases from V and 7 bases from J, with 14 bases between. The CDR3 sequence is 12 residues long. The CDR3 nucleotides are TGCAGTGCACCTACAAGTGTAAATACGCAGTATTTT. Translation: CSAPTSVNTQYF.

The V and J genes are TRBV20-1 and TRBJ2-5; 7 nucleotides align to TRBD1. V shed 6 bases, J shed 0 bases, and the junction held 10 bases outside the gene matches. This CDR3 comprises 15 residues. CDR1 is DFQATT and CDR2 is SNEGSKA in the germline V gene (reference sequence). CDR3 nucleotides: TGCAGTGCCCCCCCGGGACAGCTGTACCAAGAGACCCAGTACTTC. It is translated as CSAPPGQLYQETQYF.

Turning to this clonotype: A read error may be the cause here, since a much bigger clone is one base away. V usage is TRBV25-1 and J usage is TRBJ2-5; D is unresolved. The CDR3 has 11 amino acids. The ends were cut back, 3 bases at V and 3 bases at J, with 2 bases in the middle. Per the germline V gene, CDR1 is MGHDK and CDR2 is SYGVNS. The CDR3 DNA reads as TGTGCCAGCAGTGATGAAGAGACCCAGTACTTC. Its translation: CASSDEETQYF.

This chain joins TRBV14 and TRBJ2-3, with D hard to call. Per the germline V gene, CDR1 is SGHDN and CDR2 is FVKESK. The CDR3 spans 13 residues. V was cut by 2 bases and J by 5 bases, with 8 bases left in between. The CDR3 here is CASSQFRGDTQYF. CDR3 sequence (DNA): TGTGCCAGCAGCCAATTTCGCGGAGATACGCAGTATTTT.

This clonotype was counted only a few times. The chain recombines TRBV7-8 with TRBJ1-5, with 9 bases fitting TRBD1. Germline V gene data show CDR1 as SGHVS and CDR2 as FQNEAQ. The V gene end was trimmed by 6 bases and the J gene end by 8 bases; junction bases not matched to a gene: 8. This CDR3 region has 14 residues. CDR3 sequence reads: CASRPGQGEEPQHF. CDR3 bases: TGTGCCAGCAGACCGGGACAGGGCGAGGAGCCCCAGCATTTT. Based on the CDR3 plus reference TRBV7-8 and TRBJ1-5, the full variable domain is GAGVSQSPRYKVAKRGQDVALRCDPISGHVSLFWYQQALGQGPEFLTYFQNEAQLDKSGLPSDRFFAERPEGSVSTLKIQRTQQEDSAVYLCASRPGQGEEPQHFGDGTRLSIL.

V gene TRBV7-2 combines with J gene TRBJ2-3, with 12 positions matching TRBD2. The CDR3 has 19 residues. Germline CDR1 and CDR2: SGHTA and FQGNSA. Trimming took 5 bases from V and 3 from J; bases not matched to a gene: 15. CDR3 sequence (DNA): TGTGCCAGCAGCATCCATGCTAGCGGGAGGGCCAGGAGTACAGATACGCAGTATTTT. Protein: CASSIHASGRARSTDTQYF.

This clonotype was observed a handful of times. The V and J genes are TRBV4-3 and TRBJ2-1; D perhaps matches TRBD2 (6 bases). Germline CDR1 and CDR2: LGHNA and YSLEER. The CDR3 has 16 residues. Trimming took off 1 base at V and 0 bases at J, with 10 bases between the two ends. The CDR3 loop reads CASSQVVSGSYNEQFF. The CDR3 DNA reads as TGCGCCAGCAGCCAAGTGGTTAGCGGCTCCTACAATGAGCAGTTCTTC.

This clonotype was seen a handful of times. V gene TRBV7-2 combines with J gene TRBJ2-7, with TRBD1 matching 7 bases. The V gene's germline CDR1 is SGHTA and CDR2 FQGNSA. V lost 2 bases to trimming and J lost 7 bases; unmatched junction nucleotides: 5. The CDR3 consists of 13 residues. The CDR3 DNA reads TGTGCCAGCAGCTTATTTCACAGGGGTGAGCAGTACTTC. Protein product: CASSLFHRGEQYF.

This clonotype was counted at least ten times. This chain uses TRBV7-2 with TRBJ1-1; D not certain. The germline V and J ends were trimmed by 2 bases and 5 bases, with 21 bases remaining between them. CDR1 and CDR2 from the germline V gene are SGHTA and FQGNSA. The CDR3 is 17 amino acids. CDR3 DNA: TGTGCCAGCAGCTTACCCACCGGGAATACAGCGGGGACTGAAGCTTTCTTT. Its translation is CASSLPTGNTAGTEAFF.

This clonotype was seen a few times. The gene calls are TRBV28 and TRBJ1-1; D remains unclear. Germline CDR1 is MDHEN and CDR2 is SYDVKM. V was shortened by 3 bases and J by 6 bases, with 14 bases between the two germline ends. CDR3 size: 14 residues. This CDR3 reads CASSLAGLVSEAFF. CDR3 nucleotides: TGTGCCAGCAGTTTGGCGGGCTTGGTGTCTGAAGCTTTCTTT.

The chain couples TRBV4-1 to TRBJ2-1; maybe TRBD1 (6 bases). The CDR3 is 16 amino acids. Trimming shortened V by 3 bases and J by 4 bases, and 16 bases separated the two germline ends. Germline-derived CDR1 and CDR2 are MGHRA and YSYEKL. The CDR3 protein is CASSQPTGPPYNEQFF. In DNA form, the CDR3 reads TGCGCCAGCAGCCAGCCTACAGGGCCTCCTTACAATGAGCAGTTCTTC.

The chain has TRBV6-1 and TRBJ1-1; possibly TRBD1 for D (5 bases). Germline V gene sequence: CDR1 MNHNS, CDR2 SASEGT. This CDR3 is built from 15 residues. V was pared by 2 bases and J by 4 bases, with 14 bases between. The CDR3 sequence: CASSEYPRGSTEAFF. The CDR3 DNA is TGTGCCAGCAGTGAATACCCGCGGGGGAGCACTGAAGCTTTCTTT.

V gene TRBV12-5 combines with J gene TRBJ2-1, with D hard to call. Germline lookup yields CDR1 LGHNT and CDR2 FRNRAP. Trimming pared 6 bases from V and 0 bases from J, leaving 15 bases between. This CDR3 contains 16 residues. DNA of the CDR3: TGTGCTAGTGGCTCTCAGGTGCACAGCTCCTACAATGAGCAGTTCTTC. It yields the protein CASGSQVHSSYNEQFF.

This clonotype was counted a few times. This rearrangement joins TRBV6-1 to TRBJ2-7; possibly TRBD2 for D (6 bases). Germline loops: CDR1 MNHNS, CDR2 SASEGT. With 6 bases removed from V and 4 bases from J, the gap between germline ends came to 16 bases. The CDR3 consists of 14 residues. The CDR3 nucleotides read TGTGCCAGCAGGACACCCGGGGGTCGGTACGAGCAGTACTTC. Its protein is CASRTPGGRYEQYF.

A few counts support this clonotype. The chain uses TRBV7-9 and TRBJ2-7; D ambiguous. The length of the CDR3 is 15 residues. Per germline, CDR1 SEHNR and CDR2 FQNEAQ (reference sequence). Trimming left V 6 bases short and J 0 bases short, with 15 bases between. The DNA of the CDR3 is TGTGCCAGCAGACCCCTGGGGTTGGGCTCCTACGAGCAGTACTTC. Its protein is CASRPLGLGSYEQYF.

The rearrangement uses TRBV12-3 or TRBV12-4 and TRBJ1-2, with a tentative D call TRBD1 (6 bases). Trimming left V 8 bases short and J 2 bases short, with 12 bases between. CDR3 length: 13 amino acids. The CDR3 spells CASGPQGNYGYTF. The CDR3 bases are TGTGCCAGCGGGCCCCAGGGGAACTATGGCTACACCTTC.

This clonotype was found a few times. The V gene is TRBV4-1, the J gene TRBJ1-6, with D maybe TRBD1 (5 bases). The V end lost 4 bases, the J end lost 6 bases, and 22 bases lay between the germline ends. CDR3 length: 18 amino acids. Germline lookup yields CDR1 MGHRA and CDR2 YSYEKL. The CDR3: CASSPRMPGTGANSPLHF. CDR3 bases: TGCGCCAGCAGCCCAAGAATGCCGGGAACTGGGGCTAATTCACCCCTCCACTTT.

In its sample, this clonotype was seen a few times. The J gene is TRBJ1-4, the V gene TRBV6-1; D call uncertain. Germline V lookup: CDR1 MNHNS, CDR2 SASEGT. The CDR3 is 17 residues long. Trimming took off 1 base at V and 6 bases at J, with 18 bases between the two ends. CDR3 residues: CASSEESAPYTHEKLFF. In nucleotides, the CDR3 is TGTGCCAGCAGTGAAGAGAGCGCACCCTACACCCATGAAAAACTGTTTTTT.

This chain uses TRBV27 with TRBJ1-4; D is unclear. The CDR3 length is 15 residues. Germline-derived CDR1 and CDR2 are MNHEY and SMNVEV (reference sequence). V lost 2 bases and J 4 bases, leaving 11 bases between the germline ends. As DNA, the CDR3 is TGTGCCAGCAGTTTAGGTTATGGCTTTAATGAAAAACTGTTTTTT. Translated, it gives CASSLGYGFNEKLFF. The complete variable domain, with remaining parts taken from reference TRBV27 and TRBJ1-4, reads EAQVTQNPRYLITVTGKKLTVTCSQNMNHEYMSWYRQDPGLGLRQIYYSMNVEVTDKGDVPEGYKVSRKEKRNFPLILESPSPNQTSLYFCASSLGYGFNEKLFFGSGTQLSVL.

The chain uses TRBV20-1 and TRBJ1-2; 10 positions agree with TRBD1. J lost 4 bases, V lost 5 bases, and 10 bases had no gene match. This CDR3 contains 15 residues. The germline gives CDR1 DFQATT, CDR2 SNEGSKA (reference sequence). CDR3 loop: CSAPGLDRGVYGYTF. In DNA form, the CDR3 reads TGCAGTGCTCCAGGCCTGGACAGGGGGGTCTATGGCTACACCTTC.

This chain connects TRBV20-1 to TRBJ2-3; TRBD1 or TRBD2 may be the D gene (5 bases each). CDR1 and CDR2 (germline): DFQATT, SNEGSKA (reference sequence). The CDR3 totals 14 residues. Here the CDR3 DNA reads TGCAGCGCCACCCGGGGCGGGTATACAGATACGCAGTATTTT. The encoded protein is CSATRGGYTDTQYF.

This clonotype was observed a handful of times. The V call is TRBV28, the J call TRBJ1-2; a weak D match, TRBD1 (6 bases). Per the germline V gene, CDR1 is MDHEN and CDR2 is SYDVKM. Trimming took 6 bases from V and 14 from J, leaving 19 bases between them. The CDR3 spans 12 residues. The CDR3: CASSLFDRSVTF. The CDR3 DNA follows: TGTGCCAGCAGCCTTTTCGACAGGTCTGTGACCTTC.

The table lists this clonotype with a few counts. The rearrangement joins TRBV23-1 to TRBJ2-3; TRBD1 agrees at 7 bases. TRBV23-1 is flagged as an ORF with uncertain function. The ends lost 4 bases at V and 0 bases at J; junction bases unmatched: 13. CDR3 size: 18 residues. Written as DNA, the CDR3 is TGCGCCAGCAGTCGTCCGGACAGGCCCGTTTCTAGCACAGATACGCAGTATTTT. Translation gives CASSRPDRPVSSTDTQYF.

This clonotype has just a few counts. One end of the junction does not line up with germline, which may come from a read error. CDR3: CATSRAGGVYEQFF. Here the CDR3 DNA reads TGTGCCACCAGTAGAGCGGGGGGCGTCTATGAGCAGTTCTTC. The rearrangement uses TRBV15 and TRBJ2-1, with 9 nucleotides matching TRBD2. The CDR3 sequence is 14 residues long. Germline values: CDR1 LNHNV, CDR2 YYDKDF (reference sequence). Complete variable domain (other parts from reference TRBV15 and TRBJ2-1): DAMVIQNPRYQVTQFGKPVTLSCSQTLNHNVMYWYQQKSSQAPKLLFHYYDKDFNNEADTPDNFQSRRPNTSFCFLDIRSPGLGDTAMYLCATSRAGGVYEQFFGPGTRLTVL.

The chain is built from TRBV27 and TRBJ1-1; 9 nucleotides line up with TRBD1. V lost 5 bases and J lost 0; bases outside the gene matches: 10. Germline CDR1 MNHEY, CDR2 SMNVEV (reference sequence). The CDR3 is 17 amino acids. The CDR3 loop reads CASSRTGGGGVNTEAFF. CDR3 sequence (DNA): TGTGCCAGCAGTCGAACAGGGGGCGGGGGAGTGAACACTGAAGCTTTCTTT.

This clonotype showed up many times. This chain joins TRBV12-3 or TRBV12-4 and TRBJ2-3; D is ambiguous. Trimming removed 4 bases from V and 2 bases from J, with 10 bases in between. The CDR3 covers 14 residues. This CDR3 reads CASSWAANTDTQYF. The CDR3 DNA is TGTGCCAGCAGTTGGGCCGCTAACACAGATACGCAGTATTTT.

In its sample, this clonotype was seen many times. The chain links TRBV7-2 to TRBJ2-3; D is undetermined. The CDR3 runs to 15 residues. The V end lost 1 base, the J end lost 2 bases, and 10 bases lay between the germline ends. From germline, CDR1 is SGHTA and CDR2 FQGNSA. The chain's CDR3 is CASSLGSAYTDTQYF. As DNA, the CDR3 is TGTGCCAGCAGCTTAGGCAGCGCGTACACAGATACGCAGTATTTT.

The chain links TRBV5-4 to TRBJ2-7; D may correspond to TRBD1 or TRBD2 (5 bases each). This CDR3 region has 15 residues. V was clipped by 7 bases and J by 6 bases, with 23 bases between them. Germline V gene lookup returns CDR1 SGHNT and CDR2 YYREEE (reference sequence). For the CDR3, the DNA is TGTGCCAGCCATATCTCCGGGACCCCGAGGGGCGAGCAGTACTTC. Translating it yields CASHISGTPRGEQYF. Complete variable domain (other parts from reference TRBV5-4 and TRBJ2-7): ETGVTQSPTHLIKTRGQQVTLRCSSQSGHNTVSWYQQALGQGPQFIFQYYREEENGRGNFPPRFSGLQFPNYSSELNVNALELDDSALYLCASHISGTPRGEQYFGPGTRLTVT.

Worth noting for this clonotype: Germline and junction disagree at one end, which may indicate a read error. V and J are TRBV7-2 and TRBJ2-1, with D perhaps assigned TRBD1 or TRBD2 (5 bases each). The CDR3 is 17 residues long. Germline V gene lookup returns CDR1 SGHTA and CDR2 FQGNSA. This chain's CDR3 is CASSLAGTGSSYNEQLF. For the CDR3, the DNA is TGTGCCAGCAGCTTAGCGGGGACCGGAAGCTCCTACAATGAGCAGTTATTC.

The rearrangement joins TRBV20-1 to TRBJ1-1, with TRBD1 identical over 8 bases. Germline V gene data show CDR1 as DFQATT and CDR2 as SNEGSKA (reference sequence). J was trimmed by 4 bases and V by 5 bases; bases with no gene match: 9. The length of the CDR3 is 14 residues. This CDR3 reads CSASRQGWGTEAFF. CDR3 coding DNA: TGCAGTGCTTCCCGACAGGGGTGGGGCACTGAAGCTTTCTTT.

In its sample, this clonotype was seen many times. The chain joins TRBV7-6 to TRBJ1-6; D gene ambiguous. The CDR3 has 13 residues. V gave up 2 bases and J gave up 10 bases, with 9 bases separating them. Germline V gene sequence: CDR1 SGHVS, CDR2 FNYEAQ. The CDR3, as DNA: TGTGCCAGCAGCTTAATGGTATGGTCACCCCTCCACTTT. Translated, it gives CASSLMVWSPLHF.